The entry below gives a single T cell receptor (beta chain) sequence along with its context. Its antigen remains unknown. Possible read error: a much larger clone is one base away. The study treated chemo-refractory metastatic non-small-cell lung cancer patients with focal radiation plus ipilimumab CTLA-4 blockade. These data come from a study of radiotherapy plus CTLA-4 blockade in lung cancer. The wider study: With approximately 33% of patients having disease control, objective responses were seen in roughly 19%.

Overall study results and limits: Clones of tumor-derived TCRs expanded in blood after radiotherapy plus ipilimumab. Early blood T cell clone changes and increased post-radiation serum interferon-beta were reportedly the strongest response predictors.

The V gene lost 1 base and the J gene lost 3 bases, with 7 bases spanning the gap. CDR1 and CDR2 from the germline V gene are SNHLY and FYNNEI. The CDR3 has 14 amino acids. TCRdb's copy holds only in-frame clones and misses some; the assay was immunoSEQ multiplex PCR. The repertoire holds approximately 110,000 clones, with roughly four fifths as singletons. The origin of this receptor is a human donor with non-small cell lung cancer that progressed on radiotherapy plus ipilimumab. Some clones in this sample may be carry-over from other donors' samples. The specimen was peripheral blood, collected from a patient treated with radiotherapy plus ipilimumab. The chain carries TRBV2 and TRBJ1-5; D is possibly TRBD1 (6 bases). CDR3 in amino acids: CASSEGTDNQPQHF. CDR3 DNA: TGTGCCAGCAGTGAAGGGACAGACAATCAGCCCCAGCATTTT.